This passage covers 5 T cell receptor beta chains from one sample sequenced in a study of cytomegalovirus exposure and HLA in healthy donors. Use of 60 Vbeta and 13 Jbeta primers characterized the PCR. Clones were sequenced by immunoSEQ multiplex PCR, and TCRdb holds only the in-frame ones, with some missing. Seen here are 200,000 to 250,000 clones, about 80% observed once, and the top ten hold about 7.5%. Sequenced input: PBMCs. The receptors derive from a woman aged 55-75 years in good health and CMV-seropositive.

Here the CDR3 reads CASIRTVLKPQHF. In DNA, the CDR3 is TGTGCCAGCATCCGGACAGTCCTTAAGCCCCAGCATTTT. The rearrangement uses TRBV7-9 and TRBJ1-5, with a tentative D call TRBD1 (6 bases). The CDR3 length is 13 residues. Germline CDR1 is SEHNR and CDR2 is FQNEAQ (reference sequence). V gave up 7 bases and J gave up 8 bases, with 15 bases separating them.

The chain links TRBV6-5 to TRBJ1-1; 7 bases are shared with TRBD1. Per the germline V gene, CDR1 is MNHEY and CDR2 is SVGAGI. The CDR3 is 13 residues long. V was pared by 6 bases and J by 7 bases, with 8 bases of the junction left unmatched. The CDR3 sequence is CASRPQGRFEAFF. In nucleotides, the CDR3 is TGTGCCAGCAGACCACAGGGGCGCTTTGAAGCTTTCTTT.

V is TRBV6-6 and J is TRBJ2-1; the D gene is possibly TRBD1 (5 bases). V was pared by 2 bases and J by 4 bases, with 6 bases between. Germline V lookup: CDR1 MNHNY, CDR2 SVGAGI (reference sequence). This CDR3 comprises 13 residues. CDR3 DNA: TGTGCCAGCAGTTACGACAGTTACAATGAGCAGTTCTTC. Amino acid sequence: CASSYDSYNEQFF.

The rearrangement joins TRBV6-5 to TRBJ2-5, with 7 bases identical to TRBD2. The CDR3 spans 15 residues. Germline V gives CDR1 MNHEY, CDR2 SVGAGI. Losses at the gene ends were 4 bases for V and 0 bases for J; bases not matched to a gene: 5. The CDR3 DNA follows: TGTGCCAGCAGTTTAGGAGCGGGGTACCAAGAGACCCAGTACTTC. This codes for CASSLGAGYQETQYF.

In regard to this clone: This sample also contains other DNA sequences that code for the same CDR3. This chain links TRBV2 with TRBJ2-7; D call uncertain. Germline V gene data show CDR1 as SNHLY and CDR2 as FYNNEI. The CDR3 sequence is 12 residues long. Between the trimmed V and J ends, which lost 2 bases and 1 base, there was a span of 3 bases. In DNA, the CDR3 is TGTGCCAGCAGTGAAACATCCTACGAGCAGTACTTC. Translation gives CASSETSYEQYF.